This entry lists 25 T cell receptor beta chains sequenced from one sample in a study of metastatic and nonmetastatic thyroid tumors. TCRdb re-called the PCR reads through MiXCR. The data contain about 92,000 clones, 15% of them seen just once; the ten biggest clones take up roughly 3.9%. All patients were untreated before thyroid surgery. The specimen sequenced was blood. The receptors derive from a female donor with papillary thyroid cancer or a benign thyroid nodule (not recorded which). Some clones in this sample may be carry-over from other donors' samples.

This clone was counted ten times or more. The rearrangement links TRBV11-1 to TRBJ2-2, with D possibly TRBD2 on 5 matching bases. With 4 bases removed from V and 0 bases from J, the gap between germline ends came to 18 bases. CDR1 is SGHAT and CDR2 is FQDESV in the germline V gene (reference sequence). The CDR3 runs 18 residues. CDR3 sequence: CASSSVATSQTNTGELFF. In DNA form, the CDR3 reads TGTGCCAGCAGCTCCGTAGCGACCTCCCAAACGAACACCGGGGAGCTGTTTTTT.

This clone has at least ten counts. The rearrangement uses TRBV11-2 and TRBJ2-5, with TRBD2 as a possible D gene (5 bases). Trimming removed 5 bases from V and 1 base from J, with 11 bases in between. Looked up from germline, CDR1 is SGHAT and CDR2 is FQNNGV. There are 14 residues in the CDR3. CDR3 in DNA: TGTGCCAGCAGCGGAGGACCCTCCCAAGAGACCCAGTACTTC. This translates into CASSGGPSQETQYF.

This clone has just a few counts. The chain's CDR3 is CASSLLAGADQPQHF. The CDR3, as DNA: TGTGCCAGCAGTTTATTAGCAGGGGCGGATCAGCCCCAGCATTTT. The J gene is TRBJ1-5, the V gene TRBV27, with TRBD1 as a possible D gene (6 bases). The germline V and J ends were trimmed by 1 base and 5 bases, with 12 bases remaining between them. CDR1 is MNHEY, CDR2 SMNVEV, per germline (reference sequence). The CDR3 covers 15 residues.

This clone came up a few times. An end of the junction does not agree with germline; a read error may underlie this. V and J are TRBV19 and TRBJ2-1; D not certain. Germline loops: CDR1 LNHDA, CDR2 SQIVND (reference sequence). CDR3 length equals 14 residues. CDR3 region: CASSWGSYYNEQFF. The CDR3 DNA sequence: TGTGCCAGTAGTTGGGGAAGCTACTACAATGAGCAGTTCTTT.

In its sample, this clone was seen many times. Written as DNA, the CDR3 is TGTGCCATCGATCAGGCATCTAACTATGGCTACACCTTC. Protein: CAIDQASNYGYTF. The chain carries TRBV6-1 and TRBJ1-2; no definite D call. V was clipped by 10 bases and J by 0 bases, with 12 bases between them. Per germline, CDR1 MNHNS and CDR2 SASEGT. The CDR3 runs 13 residues.

This clone was observed at least ten times. The genes are TRBV2 and TRBJ1-2; TRBD1 might be the D (5 bases). This CDR3 region has 15 residues. Trimming shortened V by 5 bases and J by 2 bases, and 15 bases separated the two germline ends. Germline V gives CDR1 SNHLY, CDR2 FYNNEI. Here the CDR3 DNA reads TGTGCCAGCAGTCGCACCGGGACTCAAAACTATGGCTACACCTTC. It encodes CASSRTGTQNYGYTF.

As regards this clone: This likely comes from a read error, as the CDR3 has no conserved phenylalanine or tryptophan at its end. V and J are TRBV12-3 or TRBV12-4 and TRBJ2-7, with a possible D match to TRBD1 (6 bases). CDR3 length: 14 residues. V was clipped by 3 bases and J by 2 bases, with 11 bases between them. The CDR3 is CASSFQQGPYEQYL. In DNA, the CDR3 is TGTGCCAGCAGTTTTCAACAGGGACCCTACGAGCAGTACCTT.

Notes on this clone: At one boundary the junction diverges from the germline segment, which might be a read error. The chain links TRBV28 to TRBJ1-1; D is possibly TRBD1 (5 bases). The CDR3 covers 15 residues. The germline gives CDR1 MDHEN, CDR2 SYDVKM. CDR3 coding DNA: TGTGCCAGCAGTCTATGGGGCAGTGGAGGAACTGAAGCTTTCTTT. As protein: CASSLWGSGGTEAFF.

This clone has ten or more counts. The rearrangement joins TRBV7-2 to TRBJ1-2; D unresolved. Trimming left V 3 bases short and J 2 bases short, with 13 bases between. CDR3 length: 15 residues. Germline V CDR1 and CDR2: SGHTA, FQGNSA. CDR3 DNA sequence: TGTGCCAGCAGCTTCCGACCGACAAGCAACTATGGCTACACCTTC. This sequence encodes CASSFRPTSNYGYTF. Drawing the rest from reference TRBV7-2 and TRBJ1-2, the complete variable domain is GAGVSQSPSNKVTEKGKDVELRCDPISGHTALYWYRQSLGQGLEFLIYFQGNSAPDKSGLPSDRFSAERTGGSVSTLTIQRTQQEDSAVYLCASSFRPTSNYGYTFGSGTRLTVV.

This clone was detected many times. V is TRBV10-1 and J is TRBJ1-1; D is unclear. The germline V gene encodes CDR1 WNHNN and CDR2 SYGVQD (reference sequence). The CDR3 sequence is 17 residues long. Trimming left V 4 bases short and J 2 bases short, with 20 bases between. CDR3 bases: TGCGCCAGCAGTGGTAGTATCCAGGTCGGGTCCAACACTGAAGCTTTCTTT. It encodes CASSGSIQVGSNTEAFF.

The table lists this clone with many counts. The CDR3 bases are TGTGCCAGCAGCTTGTGGGCCGGACAGGGCGTCAATGAGCAGTTCTTC. This encodes CASSLWAGQGVNEQFF. This sequence joins TRBV7-9 and TRBJ2-1, with TRBD1 matching 8 bases. The CDR3 spans 16 residues. Germline CDR1 SEHNR, CDR2 FQNEAQ (reference sequence). J was trimmed by 6 bases and V by 3 bases; bases with no gene match: 10.

This clone showed up many times. The chain employs TRBV5-4 and TRBJ1-6, with TRBD1 as a possible D gene (5 bases). The CDR3 length is 15 residues. With 0 bases removed from V and 9 bases from J, the gap between germline ends came to 13 bases. Germline values: CDR1 SGHNT, CDR2 YYREEE (reference sequence). As DNA, the CDR3 is TGTGCCAGCAGCTTGGATCGGGGGTTAGGTTCACCCCTCCACTTT. Encoded protein: CASSLDRGLGSPLHF.

This clone was counted between two and nine times. A read error is possible here, since a much larger clone lies one base away. The rearrangement uses TRBV29-1 and TRBJ2-1; unclear D gene. The CDR3 is made up of 13 amino acids. Trimming cost V 6 bases and J 1 base, with 10 bases left between them. From germline, CDR1 is SQVTM and CDR2 ANQGSEA. DNA for the CDR3: TGCAGCGTGCTTCATGGATCCTACAATGAGCAGTTCTTC. Translated, it gives CSVLHGSYNEQFF.

The sample holds many counts of this clone. The V gene is TRBV6-1, the J gene TRBJ1-1; 7 bases fit TRBD1. Trimming cost V 8 bases and J 2 bases; bases outside gene matches: 5. Germline-derived CDR1 and CDR2 are MNHNS and SASEGT. This CDR3 contains 13 residues. The CDR3 coding sequence is TGTGCCAGCCGGAGGGGGCCCAACACTGAAGCTTTCTTT. It encodes CASRRGPNTEAFF.

This clone came up many times. This chain links TRBV6-5 with TRBJ1-1; the D is unclear. The germline V gene has CDR1 MNHEY and CDR2 SVGAGI. V shed 2 bases and J shed 6 bases, with 13 bases lying between them. The CDR3 is made up of 14 amino acids. The CDR3 nucleotides are TGTGCCAGCAGTTACATCGGGGTAGGCGCTGAAGCTTTCTTT. Its translation: CASSYIGVGAEAFF.

The sample holds many counts of this clone. This rearrangement joins TRBV3-1 to TRBJ2-1; the match to TRBD2 covers 7 bases. The CDR3 is 15 residues long. V was pared by 1 base and J by 4 bases, with 4 bases of the junction left unmatched. CDR1 is LGHDT and CDR2 is YNNKEL in the germline V gene (reference sequence). The CDR3 DNA sequence: TGTGCCAGCAGCCAAGTTGGGGGGGGGTACAATGAGCAGTTCTTC. Translating gives CASSQVGGGYNEQFF.

The rearrangement joins TRBV5-4 to TRBJ1-1; unclear D gene. Germline CDR1 SGHNT, CDR2 YYREEE (reference sequence). This CDR3 has 14 amino acids. Trimming took 0 bases from V and 3 from J, leaving 9 bases between them. DNA of the CDR3: TGTGCCAGCAGCTTGGCTCAAGATTACACTGAAGCTTTCTTT. This encodes CASSLAQDYTEAFF.

The J gene is TRBJ1-1, the V gene TRBV7-8; tentative D call: TRBD1 (5 bases). The germline V and J ends were trimmed by 0 bases and 3 bases, with 14 bases remaining between them. This CDR3 has 16 amino acids. The germline V gene has CDR1 SGHVS and CDR2 FQNEAQ. This CDR3 is CASSLAWSGRHTEAFF. In DNA, the CDR3 is TGTGCCAGCAGCTTAGCGTGGTCAGGGAGGCACACTGAAGCTTTCTTT.

The sample holds many counts of this clone. V gene TRBV27 combines with J gene TRBJ2-5; D unclear. Germline V gene lookup returns CDR1 MNHEY and CDR2 SMNVEV (reference sequence). V gave up 5 bases and J gave up 4 bases, with 11 bases separating them. This CDR3 is 13 amino acids long. The CDR3 sequence: CASSLRSGETQYF. The CDR3 DNA sequence: TGTGCCAGCAGTCTTAGGTCGGGAGAGACCCAGTACTTC.

A word on this clone: This clone may be a read error of a much larger clone one base away. Distinct nucleotide sequences in the sample also encode this CDR3. The chain combines TRBV5-1 with TRBJ2-1, with D perhaps being TRBD1 or TRBD2 (7 bases each). V dropped 4 bases and J dropped 13 bases, with 24 bases sitting between them. There are 15 residues in the CDR3. CDR1 is SGHRS, CDR2 YFSETQ, per germline. Here the CDR3 reads CASSAEVPRGGPQFF. CDR3 bases: TGCGCCAGCAGCGCGGAGGTGCCCAGGGGGGGCCCTCAGTTCTTC.

CDR3 bases: TGCAGCGTTACACAGGGGGGGTTATGGAAGAACACTGAAGCTTTCTTT. Amino acids: CSVTQGGLWKNTEAFF. The chain recombines TRBV29-1 with TRBJ1-1; 8 nucleotides align to TRBD1. Germline V gives CDR1 SQVTM, CDR2 ANQGSEA. CDR3 size: 16 residues. The trim removed 5 bases at V and 1 base at J, leaving 12 bases unmatched.

This clone has at least ten counts. The chain uses TRBV20-1 and TRBJ1-5; 7 nucleotides line up with TRBD1. The junction had 5 bases not matched to a gene; V was cut back by 6 bases and J by 0 bases. Germline V gene sequence: CDR1 DFQATT, CDR2 SNEGSKA (reference sequence). The CDR3 is made up of 14 amino acids. The CDR3 loop reads CSASGTDSNQPQHF. The CDR3 DNA reads TGCAGTGCATCCGGGACAGATAGCAATCAGCCCCAGCATTTT.

This clone was counted at least ten times. The chain has TRBV30 and TRBJ2-7; TRBD1 matches at 8 bases. Germline CDR1 and CDR2: GTSNPN and SVGIG (reference sequence). The CDR3 is 14 residues long. Losses at the gene ends were 5 bases for V and 6 bases for J; bases not matched to a gene: 12. Written as DNA, the CDR3 is TGTGCCTGGGCAACTGGACAGGGCAGGGGCGAGCAGTACTTC. It yields the protein CAWATGQGRGEQYF.

This clone was counted once. The chain carries TRBV7-3 and TRBJ2-2; possibly TRBD2 for D (5 bases). The length of the CDR3 is 15 residues. Deletions cut 5 bases from V and 7 bases from J, with 17 bases between. CDR1 SGHTA and CDR2 FQGTGA come from the germline V gene. CDR3 region: CASSPGLAYIGELFF. The CDR3 DNA reads as TGTGCCAGCAGCCCCGGACTTGCTTACATCGGGGAGCTGTTTTTT.

This clone was detected a few times. The rearrangement uses TRBV19 and TRBJ1-1; TRBD1 is a possible D gene (5 bases). CDR1 is LNHDA and CDR2 is SQIVND in the germline V gene (reference sequence). This CDR3 has 13 amino acids. V gave up 0 bases and J gave up 8 bases, with 10 bases separating them. The CDR3 protein is CASSIDHGAEAFF. As DNA, the CDR3 is TGTGCCAGTAGTATAGACCACGGGGCGGAAGCTTTCTTT.